The clone carrying this T cell receptor beta chain showed up many times. Its antigen is unidentified. This sample stems from a study of response to subunit inactivated influenza vaccine. General study points: The study's authors posited that every seasonal influenza vaccination enlists few new T cells.

Germline CDR1 reads SGHRS; CDR2 reads YFSETQ. The length of the CDR3 is 15 residues. Deletions cut 2 bases from V and 5 bases from J, with 11 bases between. MiXCR was run by TCRdb on the RT-PCR reads, yielding one entry per CDR3 protein. The sample lists a few hundred thousand distinct CDR3 sequences; about 20% were seen once. This clonotype originated in a man aged 50 to 75 who received an inactivated influenza vaccine. The sample consisted of PBMCs from blood, taken less than 22 months after vaccination. The rearrangement links TRBV5-1 to TRBJ1-6, with a tentative D call TRBD1 (6 bases). CDR3 loop: CASSLQGPDNSPLHF. For the CDR3, the DNA is TGCGCCAGCAGCTTACAGGGACCGGATAATTCACCCCTCCACTTT.